Many counts were recorded for the clone carrying this T cell receptor beta chain. Its antigen is unknown. Looked up from germline, CDR1 is SGHRS and CDR2 is YFSETQ. Trimming at V came to 0 bases and at J to 6 bases, leaving 11 bases not matched to a gene. CDR3 length equals 17 residues. These data belong to a study of T-cell reconstitution after alpha-beta-depleted transplantation in children. Broader study findings: Where alpha-beta T cells came from about two months after transplant was reportedly several hundred expanded graft clones. From surviving recipient T cells and thymic progenitors came the high day-60 TCRbeta diversity observed in some patients. T-cell numbers and diversity, one year after transplant, stemmed largely from T cells that were newly produced.

During its preparation, the TCRbeta library received unique molecular identifiers. TCRdb independently ran MiXCR on the PCR reads; one entry per CDR3 protein. Among 600,000 or so distinct CDR3 sequences listed, 20% to 25% were seen once. The receptor was derived from a boy less than two years old who had a stem cell transplant for acute myeloid leukemia, so the T cells may come from the graft donor. The chain recombines TRBV5-1 with TRBJ2-3; 9 bases map to TRBD2. Sequencing used PBMCs, mostly from graft donor cells, obtained 360 days after TCRalphabeta/CD19-depleted stem cell transplant. CDR3 sequence reads: CASSLVLRGGLGDTQYF. CDR3 DNA sequence: TGCGCCAGCAGCTTGGTTTTGCGGGGGGGCCTTGGGGATACGCAGTATTTT.